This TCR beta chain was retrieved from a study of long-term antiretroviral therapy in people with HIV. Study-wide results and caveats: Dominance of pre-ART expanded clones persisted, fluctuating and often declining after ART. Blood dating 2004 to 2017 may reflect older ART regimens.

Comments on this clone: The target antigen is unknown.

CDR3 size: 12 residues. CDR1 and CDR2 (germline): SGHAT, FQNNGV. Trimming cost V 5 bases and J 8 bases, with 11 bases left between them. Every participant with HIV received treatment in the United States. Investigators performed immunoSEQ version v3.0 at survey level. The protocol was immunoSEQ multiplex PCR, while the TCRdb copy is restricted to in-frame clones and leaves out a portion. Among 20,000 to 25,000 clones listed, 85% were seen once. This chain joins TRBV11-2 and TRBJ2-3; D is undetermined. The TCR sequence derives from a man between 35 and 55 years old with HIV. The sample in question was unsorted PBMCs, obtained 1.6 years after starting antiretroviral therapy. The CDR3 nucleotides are TGTGCCAGCAGCCTATGGGCCACTACGCAGTATTTT. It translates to CASSLWATTQYF.